One sample yielded the 18 T cell receptor beta chains listed below, sequenced in a study of Graves' ophthalmopathy and Graves' hyperthyroidism. Amplified material comprised TCR beta CDR3 regions derived from RNA transcripts. HTBI primers primed a first-round RT-PCR, and a second-round multiplex PCR followed. TCRdb ran MiXCR on the multiplex PCR reads and lists one entry per CDR3 protein. The table includes approximately 460,000 distinct CDR3 sequences, approximately 15% detected once. Sequencing was performed on blood. These receptors all come from a woman aged 25 to 45 with Graves' ophthalmopathy.

The V gene is TRBV19, the J gene TRBJ2-1; D unresolved. Germline values: CDR1 LNHDA, CDR2 SQIVND (reference sequence). The CDR3 has 12 residues. The V end lost 0 bases, the J end lost 9 bases, and 6 bases lay between the germline ends. CDR3 amino acids: CASSIDRSEQFF. The CDR3 nucleotides read TGTGCCAGTAGTATAGATCGTAGTGAGCAGTTCTTC. The variable domain in full, completed from reference TRBV19 and TRBJ2-1, reads DGGITQSPKYLFRKEGQNVTLSCEQNLNHDAMYWYRQDPGQGLRLIYYSQIVNDFQKGDIAEGYSVSREKKESFPLTVTSAQKNPTAFYLCASSIDRSEQFFGPGTRLTVL.

This clonotype was picked up many times. J is TRBJ1-2 and V is TRBV28, with a possible D match to TRBD1 (5 bases). Looked up from germline, CDR1 is MDHEN and CDR2 is SYDVKM. The CDR3 loop spans 14 amino acids. V gave up 5 bases and J gave up 1 base, with 11 bases separating them. The CDR3 region is CASSPGGYNYGYTF. The CDR3 nucleotides read TGTGCCAGCAGTCCCGGGGGGTATAACTATGGCTACACCTTC.

This chain uses TRBV20-1 with TRBJ2-1, with 7 bases identical to TRBD2. After removal of 3 bases from V and 1 base from J, the junction contained 0 bases not matched to a gene. There are 13 residues in the CDR3. Per the germline V gene, CDR1 is DFQATT and CDR2 is SNEGSKA (reference sequence). The CDR3 region has the DNA TGCAGTGCTAGCGGGAGGTCCTACAATGAGCAGTTCTTC. This gives the protein CSASGRSYNEQFF.

The table lists this clonotype with a few counts. In nucleotides, the CDR3 is TGTGCCAGCAGGAGAGGGGATAGCGGGGGGGCAGGAGAGACCCAGTACTTC. Translating it yields CASRRGDSGGAGETQYF. The V gene is TRBV6-1, the J gene TRBJ2-5, with 11 bases lining up with TRBD2. The V segment lost 6 bases and the J segment 4 bases; nucleotides outside the gene matches: 13. This CDR3 has 17 residues. Germline assignment: CDR1 MNHNS and CDR2 SASEGT.

The chain couples TRBV5-1 to TRBJ1-6; TRBD1 aligns across 8 bases. Germline CDR1 and CDR2: SGHRS and YFSETQ. CDR3 size: 17 residues. The V and J ends lost 1 base and 6 bases, in that order; junction bases with no gene match: 9. The DNA of the CDR3 is TGCGCCAGCAGCTTGCGGATACCGGGACAGGTTAATTCACCCCTCCACTTT. Protein sequence: CASSLRIPGQVNSPLHF.

At least ten counts were recorded for this clonotype. V and J are TRBV28 and TRBJ2-7; 8 positions match TRBD2. The CDR3 has 14 amino acids. J gave up 6 bases and V 7 bases, and 11 bases lay outside the gene matches. CDR1 MDHEN and CDR2 SYDVKM come from the germline V gene. This CDR3 is CASTPGLGGREQYF. CDR3 nucleotides: TGTGCCAGCACCCCGGGACTAGGAGGCCGCGAGCAGTACTTC.

This clonotype was recorded many times. The chain uses TRBV5-6 and TRBJ1-1; D unresolved. The V end was cut by 4 bases, the J end by 0 bases, with 16 bases between. From germline, CDR1 is SGHDT and CDR2 YYEEEE. This CDR3 has 16 amino acids. The CDR3 DNA follows: TGTGCCAGCAGCCCGGAGGCCGAGTACTTGAACACTGAAGCTTTCTTT. The encoded protein is CASSPEAEYLNTEAFF.

In DNA form, the CDR3 reads TGTGCCAGCAGCGTAAGCGGATCGGGGGGTTACACCTTC. Encoded protein: CASSVSGSGGYTF. The chain couples TRBV9 to TRBJ1-2; tentative D call: TRBD1 (5 bases). Germline V gene lookup returns CDR1 SGDLS and CDR2 YYNGEE. This CDR3 is 13 amino acids long. Trimming shortened V by 1 base and J by 11 bases, and 15 bases separated the two germline ends.

This clonotype was seen repeatedly, ten times or more. V gene TRBV6-5 combines with J gene TRBJ2-7, with D unresolved. Looked up from germline, CDR1 is MNHEY and CDR2 is SVGAGI. CDR3 size: 13 residues. V lost 6 bases, J lost 2 bases, and 11 bases lay in between. The DNA of the CDR3 is TGTGCCAGCAGATCCCCGGCTCCCTACGAGCAGTACTTC. Protein sequence: CASRSPAPYEQYF.

There are many counts of this clonotype. This chain joins TRBV5-1 and TRBJ2-7; no reliable D call. Germline assignment: CDR1 SGHRS and CDR2 YFSETQ. CDR3 size: 16 residues. The V and J ends lost 4 bases and 2 bases respectively, with 19 bases between them. This CDR3 reads CASSLSSEWMTYEQYF. The CDR3 DNA is TGCGCCAGCAGCCTATCTTCAGAGTGGATGACCTACGAGCAGTACTTC.

There are a few counts of this clonotype. CDR3 amino acids: CASSEAGGGVQETQYF. The DNA for the CDR3 is TGTGCCAGCAGTGAAGCGGGGGGAGGGGTCCAAGAGACCCAGTACTTC. The V gene is TRBV6-1, the J gene TRBJ2-5; 7 positions agree with TRBD2. The J segment lost 1 base and the V segment lost 0 bases, leaving 5 bases of the junction unmatched. The germline V gene has CDR1 MNHNS and CDR2 SASEGT. CDR3 length: 16 amino acids.

This clonotype turned up a few times. CDR3 DNA sequence: TGTGCCAGCAGTGTCGGGGCCCTTTTGACCGGGGAGCTGTTTTTT. This sequence encodes CASSVGALLTGELFF. The gene calls are TRBV3-1 and TRBJ2-2; D may be TRBD1 or TRBD2 (5 bases each). Trimming pared 6 bases from V and 5 bases from J, leaving 16 bases between. CDR1 is LGHDT, CDR2 YNNKEL, per germline (reference sequence). The CDR3 has 15 residues.

This clonotype was recorded many times. The chain couples TRBV7-9 to TRBJ1-1, with 9 bases fitting TRBD1. This CDR3 spans 13 amino acids. With V trimmed by 5 bases and J by 4 bases, 2 bases remained unmatched. Germline V gene lookup returns CDR1 SEHNR and CDR2 FQNEAQ (reference sequence). The CDR3: CASSKGQGTEAFF. The CDR3 coding sequence is TGTGCCAGCAGCAAGGGACAGGGCACTGAAGCTTTCTTT.

The chain recombines TRBV20-1 with TRBJ2-7; perhaps TRBD2 as D (5 bases). CDR3 size: 15 residues. The germline V and J ends were trimmed by 4 bases and 0 bases, with 16 bases remaining between them. Germline lookup yields CDR1 DFQATT and CDR2 SNEGSKA (reference sequence). The CDR3 DNA follows: TGCAGTGCTAATCCCATATCCGGGGTCTCCTACGAGCAGTACTTC. Its translation is CSANPISGVSYEQYF.

This clonotype was found a few times. This rearrangement joins TRBV3-1 to TRBJ2-7; 10 positions agree with TRBD1. CDR3 length: 15 amino acids. Germline V gene sequence: CDR1 LGHDT, CDR2 YNNKEL (reference sequence). V lost 5 bases and J lost 3; bases outside the gene matches: 7. This CDR3 reads CASSNTGTGVYEQYF. The CDR3 DNA sequence: TGTGCCAGCAGCAATACCGGGACAGGGGTCTACGAGCAGTACTTC.

The sample holds a few counts of this clonotype. A much larger clone is a single base away; this may be a read error. This chain uses TRBV30 with TRBJ2-7; D call uncertain. V lost 0 bases, J lost 3 bases, and 12 bases lay in between. The germline CDR1 and CDR2 sequences are GTSNPN and SVGIG (reference sequence). This CDR3 spans 14 amino acids. The CDR3 DNA follows: TGTGCCTGGAGTGTAAATGGATGGTACTACGAGCAGTACTTC. Amino acid sequence: CAWSVNGWYYEQYF.

At least ten counts were recorded for this clonotype. This chain connects TRBV28 to TRBJ1-6; TRBD1 might be the D (5 bases). Germline V gives CDR1 MDHEN, CDR2 SYDVKM. This CDR3 comprises 14 residues. Deletions cut 6 bases from V and 7 bases from J, with 13 bases between. CDR3 protein: CASRYGTVNSPLHF. CDR3 DNA sequence: TGTGCCAGCAGATATGGGACGGTAAATTCACCCCTCCACTTT.

The chain is built from TRBV5-1 and TRBJ2-7, with 9 positions matching TRBD1. After removal of 0 bases from V and 5 bases from J, the junction contained 6 bases not matched to a gene. Germline values: CDR1 SGHRS, CDR2 YFSETQ. The CDR3 runs 15 residues. CDR3 nucleotides: TGCGCCAGCAGCTTGGCCGACAGGGGGGGCAACGAGCAGTACTTC. Encoded protein: CASSLADRGGNEQYF.